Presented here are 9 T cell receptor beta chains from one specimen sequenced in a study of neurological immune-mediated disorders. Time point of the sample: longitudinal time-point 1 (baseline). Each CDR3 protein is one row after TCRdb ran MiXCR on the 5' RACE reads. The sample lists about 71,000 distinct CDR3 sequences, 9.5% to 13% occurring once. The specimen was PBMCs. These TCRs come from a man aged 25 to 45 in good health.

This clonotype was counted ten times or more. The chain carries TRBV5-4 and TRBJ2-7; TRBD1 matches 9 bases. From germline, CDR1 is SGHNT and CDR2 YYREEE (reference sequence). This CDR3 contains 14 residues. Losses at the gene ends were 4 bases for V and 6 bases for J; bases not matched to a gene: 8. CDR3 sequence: CASSPRTGESEQYF. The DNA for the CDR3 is TGTGCCAGCAGCCCAAGGACAGGGGAGTCCGAGCAGTACTTC.

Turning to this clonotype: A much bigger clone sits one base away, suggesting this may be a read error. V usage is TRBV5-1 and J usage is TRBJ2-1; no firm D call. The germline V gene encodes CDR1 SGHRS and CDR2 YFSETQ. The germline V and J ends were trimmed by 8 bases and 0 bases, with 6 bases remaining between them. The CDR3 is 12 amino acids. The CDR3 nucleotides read TGCGCCAGAGTGTCCTCCTACAATGAGCAGTTCTTC. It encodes CARVSSYNEQFF.

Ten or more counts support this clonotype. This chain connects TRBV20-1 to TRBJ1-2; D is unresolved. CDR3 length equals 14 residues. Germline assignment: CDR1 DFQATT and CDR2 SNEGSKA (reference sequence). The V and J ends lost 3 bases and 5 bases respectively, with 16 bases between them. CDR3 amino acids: CSASVSSRGYGYTF. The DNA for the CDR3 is TGCAGTGCTAGTGTGTCTTCTCGAGGATATGGCTACACCTTC.

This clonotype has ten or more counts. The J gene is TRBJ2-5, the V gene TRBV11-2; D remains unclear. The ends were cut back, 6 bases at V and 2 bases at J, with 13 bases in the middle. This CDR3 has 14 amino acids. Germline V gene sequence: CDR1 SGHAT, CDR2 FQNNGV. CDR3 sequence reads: CASRTFRSQETQYF. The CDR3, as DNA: TGTGCCAGCAGAACCTTCAGGTCACAAGAGACCCAGTACTTC.

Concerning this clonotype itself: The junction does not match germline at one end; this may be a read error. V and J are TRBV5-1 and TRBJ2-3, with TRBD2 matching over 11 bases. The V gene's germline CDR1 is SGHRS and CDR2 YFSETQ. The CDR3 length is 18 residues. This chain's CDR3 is CVSSLGDLAGGSTDTQYF. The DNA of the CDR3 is TGCGTCAGCAGCTTGGGTGACCTAGCGGGAGGAAGCACAGATACGCAGTATTTT.

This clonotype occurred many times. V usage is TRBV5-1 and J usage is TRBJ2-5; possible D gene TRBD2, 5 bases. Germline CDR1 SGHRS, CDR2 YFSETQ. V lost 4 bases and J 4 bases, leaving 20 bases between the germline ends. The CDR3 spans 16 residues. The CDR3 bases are TGCGCCAGCAGCCCAGGACTTACGGTGGATGTAGAGACCCAGTACTTC. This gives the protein CASSPGLTVDVETQYF.

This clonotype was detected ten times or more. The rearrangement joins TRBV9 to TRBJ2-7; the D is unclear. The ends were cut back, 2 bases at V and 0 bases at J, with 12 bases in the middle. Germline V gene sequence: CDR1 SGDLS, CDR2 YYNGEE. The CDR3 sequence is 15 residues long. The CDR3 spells CASSVGPGSSYEQYF. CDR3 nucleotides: TGTGCCAGCAGCGTTGGGCCGGGCAGCTCCTACGAGCAGTACTTC.

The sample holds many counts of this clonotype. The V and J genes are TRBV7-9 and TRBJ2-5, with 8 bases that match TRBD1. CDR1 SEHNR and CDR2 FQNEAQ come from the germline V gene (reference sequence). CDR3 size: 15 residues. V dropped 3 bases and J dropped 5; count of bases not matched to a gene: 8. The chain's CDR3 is CASSFPEDRAETQYF. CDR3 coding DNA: TGTGCCAGCAGCTTCCCCGAGGACAGGGCGGAGACCCAGTACTTC.

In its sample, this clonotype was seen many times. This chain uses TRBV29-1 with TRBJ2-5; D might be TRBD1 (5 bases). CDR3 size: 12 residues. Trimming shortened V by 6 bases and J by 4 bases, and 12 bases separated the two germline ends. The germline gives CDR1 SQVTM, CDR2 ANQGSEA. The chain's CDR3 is CSVGRERETQYF. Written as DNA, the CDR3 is TGCAGCGTCGGCAGGGAAAGAGAGACCCAGTACTTC.